One and the same sample provided the 20 T cell receptor beta chains below, sequenced in a study of CD8+CD57+ T cells in acquired aplastic anemia. TCR beta VDJ combinations and CDR3 sequences were profiled from genomic DNA. TCRdb re-analysed the reads in MiXCR, keeping a single row per CDR3 protein. Of about 58,000 distinct CDR3 sequences listed, approximately 54% are singletons. Whoever was chosen for sequencing had shown CD8+CD57+ cell expansion by flow cytometry. The sequenced sample consisted of sorted CD4+, CD8+, or CD8+CD57+ T cells (not recorded which) from PBMCs. All receptors derive from a human donor with aplastic anemia.

The chain uses TRBV5-1 and TRBJ1-2; 7 positions match TRBD1. There are 14 residues in the CDR3. Germline V CDR1 and CDR2: SGHRS, YFSETQ. V lost 4 bases and J lost 2; bases outside the gene matches: 5. CDR3 region: CASSKGQINYGYTF. The CDR3 nucleotides are TGCGCCAGCAGCAAGGGACAGATAAACTATGGCTACACCTTC. The entire variable domain, with the rest obtained from reference TRBV5-1 and TRBJ1-2, is as follows: KAGVTQTPRYLIKTRGQQVTLSCSPISGHRSVSWYQQTPGQGLQFLFEYFSETQRNKGNFPGRFSGRQFSNSRSEMNVSTLELGDSALYLCASSKGQINYGYTFGSGTRLTVV.

A word on this clonotype: At one boundary the junction diverges from the germline segment, which might be a read error. J is TRBJ2-3 and V is TRBV24-1, with D possibly TRBD1 on 6 matching bases. Germline V lookup: CDR1 KGHDR, CDR2 SFDVKD. The CDR3 contains 14 residues. Here the CDR3 DNA reads TGTGCCACCAGTGAACGCAGGGACACAGATACGCAGTACTTT. Protein sequence: CATSERRDTDTQYF.

This chain joins TRBV19 and TRBJ2-5; tentatively, D is TRBD2 (6 bases). The CDR3 consists of 16 residues. Trimming pared 6 bases from V and 1 base from J, leaving 18 bases between. Germline CDR1 and CDR2: LNHDA and SQIVND (reference sequence). In DNA form, the CDR3 reads TGTGCCAGTAGCTTAGTAGGGCTAGCGAGCCAAGAGACCCAGTACTTC. Protein sequence: CASSLVGLASQETQYF.

This clonotype is classed as medium-sized. This chain links TRBV10-3 with TRBJ1-2; 9 nucleotides line up with TRBD1. This CDR3 contains 15 residues. The ends lost 8 bases at V and 3 bases at J; junction bases unmatched: 10. The germline V gene has CDR1 ENHRY and CDR2 SYGVKD. The CDR3 region is CAIALRGQGDYGYTF. DNA for the CDR3: TGTGCCATCGCCCTCCGGGGACAGGGTGACTATGGCTACACCTTC.

This clonotype was seen repeatedly, ten times or more. The genes are TRBV4-2 and TRBJ1-3; D might be TRBD1 (5 bases). The germline gives CDR1 LGHNA, CDR2 YNFKEQ. CDR3 size: 15 residues. Trimming pared 0 bases from V and 2 bases from J, leaving 8 bases between. CDR3 residues: CASSQDAGTGNTIYF. The CDR3 bases are TGTGCCAGCAGCCAAGATGCAGGGACTGGAAACACCATATATTTT.

This clonotype is a singleton in its sample. The rearrangement uses TRBV7-9 and TRBJ2-7; weak D call: TRBD2 (6 bases). V lost 5 bases and J lost 5, with 19 bases in between. Germline loops: CDR1 SEHNR, CDR2 FQNEAQ (reference sequence). The CDR3 runs to 15 residues. The CDR3 here is CASSQGGQGVDEQYF. The CDR3 DNA reads TGTGCCAGCAGCCAAGGAGGGCAGGGTGTGGACGAGCAGTACTTC.

In this sample, this clonotype turned up many times. This chain uses TRBV3-1 with TRBJ2-3; 8 bases match TRBD2. The germline CDR1 and CDR2 sequences are LGHDT and YNNKEL (reference sequence). CDR3 size: 16 residues. V dropped 3 bases and J dropped 6; count of bases not matched to a gene: 11. The CDR3 reads CASSQGASGGRDTQYF. The CDR3 bases are TGTGCCAGCAGCCAGGGGGCCAGCGGGGGACGGGATACGCAGTATTTT.

J is TRBJ2-2 and V is TRBV25-1, with D possibly TRBD2 on 6 matching bases. The germline V and J ends were trimmed by 4 bases and 8 bases, with 17 bases remaining between them. This CDR3 has 15 residues. Germline values: CDR1 MGHDK, CDR2 SYGVNS. CDR3 sequence (DNA): TGTGCCAGCAGTGCGCCGGGGGTCTACATTGGGGAGCTGTTTTTT. Its translation: CASSAPGVYIGELFF.

This clonotype was seen many times. The V call is TRBV9, the J call TRBJ1-1; TRBD1 matches 7 bases. V gave up 3 bases and J gave up 1 base; unmatched junction bases: 6. Germline V lookup: CDR1 SGDLS, CDR2 YYNGEE. The CDR3 contains 15 residues. CDR3 loop: CASSALGTENTEAFF. The CDR3, as DNA: TGTGCCAGCAGCGCCCTGGGGACAGAGAACACTGAAGCTTTCTTT.

The rearrangement uses TRBV15 and TRBJ2-3; TRBD2 aligns across 9 bases. The CDR3 is 16 amino acids. Per the germline V gene, CDR1 is LNHNV and CDR2 is YYDKDF (reference sequence). The ends lost 2 bases at V and 4 bases at J; junction bases unmatched: 7. This CDR3 is CATSRSTSGPADTQYF. The DNA for the CDR3 is TGTGCCACCAGCAGAAGTACTAGCGGGCCCGCAGATACGCAGTATTTT.

The rearrangement joins TRBV25-1 to TRBJ2-3; TRBD2 agrees at 8 bases. V trimming: 3 bases; J trimming: 4 bases; junction bases outside the gene matches: 6. CDR3 size: 15 residues. Germline V lookup: CDR1 MGHDK, CDR2 SYGVNS. CDR3 residues: CASSDSGRNSDTQYF. The CDR3 bases are TGTGCCAGCAGTGACAGCGGGAGAAACTCAGATACGCAGTATTTT.

V is TRBV7-6 and J is TRBJ2-7, with D unresolved. This CDR3 is 14 amino acids long. CDR1 SGHVS and CDR2 FNYEAQ come from the germline V gene. The V end lost 3 bases, the J end lost 3 bases, and 12 bases lay between the germline ends. Here the CDR3 reads CASSLGGTYYEQYF. The CDR3 DNA follows: TGTGCCAGCAGCTTGGGCGGCACCTACTACGAGCAGTACTTC.

The chain couples TRBV15 to TRBJ2-2; tentatively, D is TRBD2 (6 bases). CDR1 is LNHNV, CDR2 YYDKDF, per germline (reference sequence). V was trimmed by 5 bases and J by 0 bases, leaving 7 bases between them. The CDR3 totals 14 residues. Here the CDR3 DNA reads TGTGCCACCAGCGGGACTCCGAACACCGGGGAGCTGTTTTTT. Encoded protein: CATSGTPNTGELFF.

This clonotype was seen repeatedly, ten times or more. The chain uses TRBV12-3 or TRBV12-4 and TRBJ1-1; D is perhaps TRBD1 (6 bases). The CDR3 contains 14 residues. V was pared by 7 bases and J by 0 bases, with 12 bases between. CDR3: CASTRGGVNTEAFF. CDR3 DNA sequence: TGTGCCAGCACTCGAGGGGGAGTGAACACTGAAGCTTTCTTT.

The V gene is TRBV2, the J gene TRBJ2-7, with TRBD2 as a possible D gene (6 bases). Germline CDR1 reads SNHLY; CDR2 reads FYNNEI. V dropped 1 base and J dropped 2 bases, with 9 bases sitting between them. This CDR3 has 14 residues. CDR3 protein: CASSEGGAPYEQYF. The CDR3 nucleotides are TGTGCCAGCAGTGAAGGCGGGGCCCCCTACGAGCAGTACTTC.

V and J are TRBV10-3 and TRBJ2-7, with D perhaps given as TRBD1 or TRBD2 (6 bases each). V lost 10 bases to trimming and J lost 0 bases, with 16 bases between them. Germline V CDR1 and CDR2: ENHRY, SYGVKD. The CDR3 has 14 residues. CDR3 in amino acids: CATRRGESSYEQYV. For the CDR3, the DNA is TGTGCCACCAGAAGGGGGGAGAGCTCCTACGAGCAGTACGTC.

This chain joins TRBV6-5 and TRBJ2-7; 10 bases align to TRBD2. The length of the CDR3 is 16 residues. CDR1 is MNHEY, CDR2 SVGAGI, per germline. After removal of 3 bases from V and 0 bases from J, the junction contained 5 bases not matched to a gene. The CDR3 sequence is CASSYPPSGSSYEQYF. The DNA for the CDR3 is TGTGCCAGCAGTTATCCCCCTAGCGGGAGCTCCTACGAGCAGTACTTC.

This clonotype has just one count. J is TRBJ2-1 and V is TRBV9; D is perhaps TRBD1 (5 bases). The CDR3 has 14 residues. V was pared by 7 bases and J by 1 base, with 12 bases between. Germline values: CDR1 SGDLS, CDR2 YYNGEE. The CDR3 DNA reads TGTGCCAGCTACTCTAGGGGATCCTACAATGAGCAGTTCTTC. Translated, it gives CASYSRGSYNEQFF. The full variable domain, with the rest looked up from reference TRBV9 and TRBJ2-1, is DSGVTQTPKHLITATGQRVTLRCSPRSGDLSVYWYQQSLDQGLQFLIQYYNGEERAKGNILERFSAQQFPDLHSELNLSSLELGDSALYFCASYSRGSYNEQFFGPGTRLTVL.

This chain uses TRBV5-1 with TRBJ2-6; tentatively, D is TRBD1 (6 bases). The CDR3 is 16 amino acids. V was cut by 5 bases and J by 0 bases, with 12 bases left in between. CDR1 is SGHRS, CDR2 YFSETQ, per germline. The CDR3 spells CASRFTGSSGANVLTF. The CDR3 DNA is TGCGCCAGCAGATTCACAGGGAGCTCTGGGGCCAACGTCCTGACTTTC.

The sample holds many counts of this clonotype. The chain uses TRBV7-9 and TRBJ1-1; D not certain. The germline CDR1 and CDR2 sequences are SEHNR and FQNEAQ (reference sequence). Trimming left V 1 base short and J 7 bases short, with 10 bases between. The CDR3 extends over 13 amino acids. In DNA, the CDR3 is TGTGCCAGCAGCTTAGTTGGAACGGTTGAAGCTTTCTTT. Protein product: CASSLVGTVEAFF.